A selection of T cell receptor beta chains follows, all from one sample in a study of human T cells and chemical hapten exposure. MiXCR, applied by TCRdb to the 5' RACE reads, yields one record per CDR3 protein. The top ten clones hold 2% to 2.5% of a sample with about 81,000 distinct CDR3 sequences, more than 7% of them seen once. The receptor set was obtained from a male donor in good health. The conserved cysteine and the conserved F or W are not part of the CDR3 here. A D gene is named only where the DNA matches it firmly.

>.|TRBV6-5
ASTSGGEQPQH
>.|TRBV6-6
ASWGANTEAF
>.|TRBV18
ASSPRVADTQY
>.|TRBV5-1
ASSLTGKSTEAF
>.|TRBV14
ASSQGGLAKNIQY
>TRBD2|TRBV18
ASSPPWASGEVNEQF
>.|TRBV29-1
SVIQMGGGYGYT
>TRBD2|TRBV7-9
ASSGLAEDGYEQY
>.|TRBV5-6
ASSWKKSSDTEAF
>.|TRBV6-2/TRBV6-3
ASSFAGTRDQPQH
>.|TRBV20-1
SAKGGRAINQPQH
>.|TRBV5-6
ASSFNTEAF
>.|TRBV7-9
ASGRENQPQH
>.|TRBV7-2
ASKLYSNQPQH
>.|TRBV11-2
ASSSAQAGRNTEAF
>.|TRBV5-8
ASSLGDTTSTDTQY
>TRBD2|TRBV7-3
ASSSSGTSGDKQY
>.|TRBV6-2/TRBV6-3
ASSPGRRVLDEQY
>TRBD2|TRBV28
ASSLVPAGGPLSTDTQY
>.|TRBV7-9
ASSLVGRFTDTQY
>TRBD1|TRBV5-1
ASSQWQGVAKNIQY
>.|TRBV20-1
SAREGQNTEAF
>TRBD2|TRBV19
ASIPGLAGGLRNTGELF
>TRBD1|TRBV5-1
ASSRTGNYGYT
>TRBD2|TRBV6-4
ASSASGGATDTQY
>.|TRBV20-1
SATKTDTDTQY
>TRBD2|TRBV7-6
ASSLPASSGRAGNEQF
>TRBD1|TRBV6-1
ASRDRGRGAGAF
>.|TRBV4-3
ASRAFGNTEAF
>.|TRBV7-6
ASSSAGPAFMNTEAF
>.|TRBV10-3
AISEGQQYEQY
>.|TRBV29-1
SVVLGTKGNEQY
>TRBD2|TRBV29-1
SGKLAGSYNEQF
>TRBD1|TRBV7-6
ASSTRQGVSGELF
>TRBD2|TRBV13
ASSLGRGGEQY
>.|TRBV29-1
SVYSSTGRDGYT
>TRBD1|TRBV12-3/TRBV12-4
ASSNDRAVYDEQF
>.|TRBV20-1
SARDQGSGTGELF
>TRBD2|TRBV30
AWSVLAGGFYEQY
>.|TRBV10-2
ASSEREPDTQY